The source of this T cell receptor beta chain is a study of type 1 regulatory T cells. Study overall: This in vitro CD4 product, T-allo10, is enriched for Tr1 cells and alloantigen-specific.

TCRdb re-called the reads with MiXCR, one entry per CDR3 protein. The top ten clones hold roughly 2.4% of a sample with 75,000 to 100,000 distinct CDR3 sequences, roughly a third of them seen once. The trim removed 5 bases at V and 5 bases at J, leaving 4 bases unmatched. From germline, CDR1 is SGHTA and CDR2 FQGNSA. This CDR3 spans 14 amino acids. Material for sequencing was CD4+ T cells, either the whole sample or a sorted fraction (not recorded which). The J gene is TRBJ2-3, the V gene TRBV7-2, with 10 bases fitting TRBD2. The sequence was collected from a human donor in good health. The CDR3: CASSPGLAVDTQYF. In DNA, the CDR3 is TGTGCCAGCAGCCCCGGACTAGCGGTAGATACGCAGTATTTT.